Below are 16 T cell receptor beta chains sequenced from a single sample in a study of response to subunit inactivated influenza vaccine. TCRdb called the RT-PCR reads again in MiXCR, with one record for every CDR3 protein. This table has about 530,000 distinct CDR3 sequences, about 10% appearing once. Sample: PBMCs from blood, taken on the day of vaccination. The origin of the receptors is a man aged 45-65 years who received an inactivated influenza vaccine.

Turning to this clonotype: An end of the junction does not agree with germline; a read error may underlie this. The chain's CDR3 is CASSLPFSSYKQYF. CDR3 nucleotides: TGTGCCAGCAGTTTACCTTTTAGCTCCTACAAGCAGTACTTC. The chain links TRBV28 to TRBJ2-7; no firm D call. There are 14 residues in the CDR3. CDR1 is MDHEN and CDR2 is SYDVKM in the germline V gene.

The chain uses TRBV6-2 or TRBV6-3 and TRBJ2-7, with TRBD2 matching over 11 bases. The junction had 6 bases not matched to a gene; V was cut back by 2 bases and J by 3 bases. Germline V CDR1 and CDR2: MNHEY, SVGEGT. The CDR3 is 16 amino acids. CDR3 in DNA: TGTGCCAGCAGTTACCCACTAGCGGGAGCTAACTACGAGCAGTACTTC. It yields the protein CASSYPLAGANYEQYF.

This clonotype turned up a few times. This chain joins TRBV3-1 and TRBJ1-5, with 8 bases matching TRBD1. The germline V gene has CDR1 LGHDT and CDR2 YNNKEL (reference sequence). V was clipped by 2 bases and J by 1 base; unmatched bases: 13. The CDR3 has 19 residues. CDR3 sequence reads: CASSQTGTGSLGSNQPQHF. The CDR3 DNA is TGTGCCAGCAGCCAAACCGGGACAGGTTCTTTGGGAAGCAATCAGCCCCAGCATTTT.

This clonotype was counted between two and nine times. V and J are TRBV20-1 and TRBJ2-2, with 9 nucleotides matching TRBD2. The CDR3 spans 15 residues. Losses at the gene ends were 6 bases for V and 4 bases for J; bases not matched to a gene: 9. Germline CDR1 reads DFQATT; CDR2 reads SNEGSKA (reference sequence). CDR3 sequence: CSAPTSGPGTGELFF. The CDR3 DNA is TGCAGTGCACCTACTAGCGGGCCGGGCACCGGGGAGCTGTTTTTT.

This clonotype has a handful of counts. The J gene is TRBJ1-1, the V gene TRBV5-1; no reliable D call. From germline, CDR1 is SGHRS and CDR2 YFSETQ. CDR3 length: 13 residues. V gave up 5 bases and J gave up 3 bases, with 11 bases separating them. CDR3 sequence: CASRLDPDTEAFF. The DNA for the CDR3 is TGCGCCAGCAGGCTTGATCCAGACACTGAAGCTTTCTTT.

CDR3 amino acids: CASSLAGVSAYEQYF. In nucleotides, the CDR3 is TGTGCCAGCAGCTTAGCTGGTGTCTCTGCCTACGAGCAGTACTTC. The chain carries TRBV7-8 and TRBJ2-7; D is unresolved. Trimming left V 0 bases short and J 2 bases short, with 11 bases between. Germline V gene lookup returns CDR1 SGHVS and CDR2 FQNEAQ. CDR3 length equals 15 residues.

This clonotype was counted many times. The chain uses TRBV5-1 and TRBJ2-2; D is perhaps TRBD1 (6 bases). The germline V gene encodes CDR1 SGHRS and CDR2 YFSETQ. This CDR3 spans 15 amino acids. V was trimmed by 5 bases and J by 0 bases, leaving 11 bases between them. The CDR3 region is CASRTGLANTGELFF. CDR3 DNA: TGCGCCAGCAGGACAGGCCTCGCGAACACCGGGGAGCTGTTTTTT.

This chain uses TRBV12-3 or TRBV12-4 with TRBJ2-5; D gene uncertain. The CDR3 is made up of 13 amino acids. V was cut by 10 bases and J by 4 bases, with 16 bases left in between. The CDR3 nucleotides read TGTGCCACCCGAAGGTCGGCGTCAGAGACCCAGTACTTC. This encodes CATRRSASETQYF.

This chain joins TRBV12-3 or TRBV12-4 and TRBJ1-6; 10 bases are a match to TRBD1. V dropped 1 base and J dropped 5; count of bases not matched to a gene: 2. There are 16 residues in the CDR3. DNA of the CDR3: TGTGCCAGCAGTTTAGGCGGGACAGGGGATAATTCACCCCTCCACTTT. Translated: CASSLGGTGDNSPLHF.

The rearrangement links TRBV2 to TRBJ2-5, with TRBD2 matching over 9 bases. The CDR3 contains 15 residues. J was trimmed by 6 bases and V by 5 bases; bases with no gene match: 10. The germline gives CDR1 SNHLY, CDR2 FYNNEI. The CDR3 sequence is CASSLLAGPGKTQYF. Written as DNA, the CDR3 is TGTGCCAGCAGTTTACTAGCGGGCCCGGGGAAGACCCAGTACTTC.

The gene calls are TRBV7-9 and TRBJ1-6, with TRBD1 matching 10 bases. Germline loops: CDR1 SEHNR, CDR2 FQNEAQ (reference sequence). J gave up 10 bases and V 10 bases, and 4 bases lay outside the gene matches. The CDR3 sequence is 12 residues long. The CDR3 spells CATGTGDSPLHF. CDR3 nucleotides: TGTGCCACCGGGACAGGGGACTCACCCCTCCACTTT.

The CDR3 sequence is CASSLGQGATQPQHF. The DNA for the CDR3 is TGCGCCAGCAGCTTGGGACAGGGGGCGACTCAGCCCCAGCATTTT. The V call is TRBV5-1, the J call TRBJ1-5; 10 bases are a match to TRBD1. The CDR3 loop spans 15 amino acids. Germline V lookup: CDR1 SGHRS, CDR2 YFSETQ. Trimming took 0 bases from V and 6 from J; bases not matched to a gene: 3.

J is TRBJ1-2 and V is TRBV5-1; 9 bases match TRBD1. V shed 4 bases, J shed 8 bases, and the junction held 6 bases outside the gene matches. The CDR3 is 13 residues long. Germline V lookup: CDR1 SGHRS, CDR2 YFSETQ. The CDR3 loop is CASSQGQGGGYTF. CDR3 DNA sequence: TGCGCCAGCAGCCAGGGACAGGGAGGCGGCTACACCTTC.

A single count supports this clonotype. J is TRBJ2-2 and V is TRBV19; a possible D gene is TRBD1 (6 bases). CDR3 length equals 14 residues. Between the trimmed V and J ends, which lost 1 base and 7 bases, there was a span of 10 bases. Germline CDR1 reads LNHDA; CDR2 reads SQIVND (reference sequence). CDR3 sequence (DNA): TGTGCCAGTAGTATAGTCCTGACAGGCGGGGAGCTGTTTTTT. It yields the protein CASSIVLTGGELFF.

This clonotype was found a few times. The CDR3 coding sequence is TGCGCCAGCACTCCCGGGACTACCGAATACAATGAGCAGTTCTTC. It encodes CASTPGTTEYNEQFF. V gene TRBV5-1 combines with J gene TRBJ2-1; 7 bases line up with TRBD2. From germline, CDR1 is SGHRS and CDR2 YFSETQ. The junction had 10 bases not matched to a gene; V was cut back by 6 bases and J by 4 bases. The CDR3 covers 15 residues.

The genes are TRBV3-1 and TRBJ1-2, with 9 bases aligning to TRBD1. The CDR3 sequence is 15 residues long. Germline assignment: CDR1 LGHDT and CDR2 YNNKEL (reference sequence). The junction had 7 bases not matched to a gene; V was cut back by 0 bases and J by 8 bases. In nucleotides, the CDR3 is TGTGCCAGCAGCCAAGATCCGAGAACAGGGGGCGGCTACACCTTC. Protein sequence: CASSQDPRTGGGYTF.